This T cell receptor beta chain is from a study of T cell responses to AZD1222 COVID-19 vaccine (dated by TCRdb to 2020 to 2023). About the investigation overall: AZD1222 recipients whose second dose came at about 4 weeks and those whose second dose came at about 12 weeks were combined into one group, since spike-specific TCR depth and breadth did not differ between the two schedules. A total of around 240 trial participants underwent TCR sequencing, of whom 207 had received two doses of AZD1222 and about 26 had received two doses of the MenACWY control vaccine. Trial participants were enrolled by age into 18-55, 56-69 and 70-plus year subgroups, with roughly 160, 29 and 62 TCR-sequenced participants respectively.

The CDR3 regions of human TCRbeta chains were analyzed by immunosequencing. Under the source paper's analysis protocol: Repertoire TCRs were checked for matches against a reference library of SARS-CoV-2-specific TCRs that had been generated using the MIRA antigen-specificity platform. Breadth was defined as the fraction of unique TCRs that were SARS-CoV-2-associated, and depth was defined as the fraction of total T cells that were SARS-CoV-2-associated. Using the MIRA data, every spike-specific TCR was mapped to the spike region that the TCR reacted to and assigned to either a CD4 or a CD8 class. Log10-transformed breadth and depth values were compared by one-way ANOVA with Sidak's multiple comparisons tests. TCRdb obtained this table from immuneACCESS and retained in-frame rearrangements with V and J assigned. These tables miss some clones; where compared with another copy, unresolved V genes account for less than half of the shortfall, and the remainder is unexplained. The V and J calls and clone size come from that table; D and trimming were worked out from the DNA. A total of 150,000 or so clones appear in this sample, more than 85% of them only once. Approximately 1% of the sample is taken by the ten largest.

V loses 4 bases at its end and J loses 4 bases; junction bases beyond the gene matches: 16. CDR1 and CDR2, looked up from the germline V gene, are SGHTA and FQGNSA. From the cysteine up to the phenylalanine, the CDR3 has a length of 18 residues. The retained sequence is limited to the CDR3, 54 bases, with the frame set at the first base. Concerning this clone: Its recognized antigen is unknown. The record has no base qualities; no much larger clone is one base away.

The meaning of the sample's time point label: baseline before first vaccination. The vaccinee samples were drawn from two UK trials, COV001 and COV002, one of which was a single-blind randomized controlled phase 2/3 trial testing AZD1222 (ChAdOx1 nCoV-19) in healthy adults. For TCRbeta chain sequencing, PBMC samples were collected from trial participants at day 0 and at day 28 after the second dose. Study-wide findings and limitations: Spike-specific TCR breadth and depth rose significantly after two AZD1222 doses compared with day 0 and with MenACWY recipients. Participants were mostly white British, with more females than males. The authors suggested clonal diversity may have been underestimated. No day 14 peak-response samples were available, so repertoires were characterized only after the peak T cell response. Conclusions about previously exposed vaccinees are limited, since just 5 or 6 AZD1222 recipients were seropositive for SARS-CoV-2 at baseline. The 56-69-year group was small, and its depth increase did not reach significance, likely because of low power. Epitopes outside the regions mutated in the B.1.351 and B.1.1.7 variants were reportedly recognized by nearly half of the unique spike-specific TCRs. The vaccine-associated CD4 TCRs covered the entire spike protein, and the dominant responses fell in regions 160-218 and 743-854.

The sequence came from an adult in good health. This material consisted of peripheral blood, taken on day 0 of AZD1222 vaccination. The V and J genes are TRBV7-2 and TRBJ2-5; the junction holds 9 bases that match TRBD1. The DNA reads as follows: TGTGCCAGCAGCTCCCCGTCCCCCGACAGGGGGGCATTAGAGACCCAGTACTTC. The translation is CASSSPSPDRGALETQYF.